The sequence of this TCR beta chain was determined in a study of T cell responses to AZD1222 COVID-19 vaccine (dated by TCRdb to about 2021). Notes on the research overall: TCR sequencing was performed for some 250 trial participants, of whom some 200 were given two doses of AZD1222 and around 25 were given two doses of MenACWY control vaccine. Trial participants were enrolled into age subgroups of 18-55, 56-69 and 70-plus years, which contained approximately 150, 28 and 58 TCR-sequenced participants, respectively. The research as a whole found: Epitopes outside the regions mutated in the B.1.351 and B.1.1.7 variants were reportedly recognized by nearly half of the unique spike-specific TCRs. Spike-specific TCR breadth and depth rose significantly after two AZD1222 doses compared with day 0 and with MenACWY recipients. Only five to seven AZD1222 recipients were SARS-CoV-2 seropositive at baseline, limiting conclusions about previously exposed vaccinees. The vaccine-associated CD4 TCRs covered the entire spike protein, and the dominant responses fell in regions 160-218 and 743-854. No day 14 peak-response samples were available, so repertoires were characterized only after the peak T cell response. In the small 56-69-year group, the increase in depth fell short of significance, most likely because of low power. Most participants were white British and females outnumbered males, and the authors suggested that clonal diversity may have been underestimated.

Note on this clone: Its cognate antigen has yet to be identified. Base qualities were left out, and no much larger clone turns up one base away.

The time point tag for this specimen amounts to: about 28 days (+/-7) after the second vaccine dose. The treatment or condition label, as the study defines it: meningococcal conjugate vaccine given as trial control. The vaccinee samples were drawn from two UK trials, COV001 and COV002, one of which was a single-blind randomized controlled phase 2/3 trial testing AZD1222 (ChAdOx1 nCoV-19) in healthy adults. For TCRbeta chain sequencing, PBMC samples were collected from trial participants at day 0 and at day 28 after the second dose. The CDR3 regions of human TCRbeta chains were analyzed by immunosequencing. From the authors' description of their analysis: TCRs in the repertoires were compared against a reference library of SARS-CoV-2-specific TCRs that had been generated with the MIRA antigen-specificity platform. Breadth was defined as the fraction of unique TCRs that were SARS-CoV-2-associated. Depth was defined as the fraction of total T cells that were SARS-CoV-2-associated. Using the MIRA data, each spike-specific TCR was assigned both to the spike region to which the TCR was reactive and to a CD4 or CD8 class. Log10-transformed breadth and depth values were compared by one-way ANOVA with Sidak's multiple comparisons tests. In TCRdb, the immuneACCESS table is reduced to in-frame sequences with V and J assigned. These tables do not hold every clone; where another copy was compared, an unresolved V gene accounts for under half, and the others remain unexplained. V, J and clone size reflect that table, while D and trimming were determined from the DNA. The sample has roughly 70,000 clones on record, 80% to 95% of them singletons. The ten largest clonotypes hold approximately 6% of the sample.

Specimen: peripheral blood, collected 28 days after the second dose of the MenACWY control vaccine. The source of this sequence is an adult who received the MenACWY meningococcal vaccine as a control.

The CDR3 amino acid sequence is: CASSQVYPDVRDDGYTF. The bases are TGTGCCAGCTCACAAGTCTACCCGGATGTCCGGGACGACGGCTACACCTTC. The chain is encoded by TRBV18 joined to TRBJ1-2, with a weak D call of TRBD1 (5 bases match). Relative to germline, V is 4 bases shorter and J is 8 bases shorter, with 26 bases between their ends. Based on the germline V gene, the CDR1 and CDR2 sequences are KGHSH and LQKENI. From cysteine to phenylalanine, the CDR3 is 17 amino acids long. The only DNA kept is the CDR3, 51 bases in frame from the first base. Full variable domain (CDR3 extended with the reference TRBV18 and TRBJ1-2 proteins): NAGVMQNPRHLVRRRGQEARLRCSPMKGHSHVYWYRQLPEEGLKFMVYLQKENIIDESGMPKERFSAEFPKEGPSILRIQQVVRGDSAAYFCASSQVYPDVRDDGYTFGSGTRLTVV.